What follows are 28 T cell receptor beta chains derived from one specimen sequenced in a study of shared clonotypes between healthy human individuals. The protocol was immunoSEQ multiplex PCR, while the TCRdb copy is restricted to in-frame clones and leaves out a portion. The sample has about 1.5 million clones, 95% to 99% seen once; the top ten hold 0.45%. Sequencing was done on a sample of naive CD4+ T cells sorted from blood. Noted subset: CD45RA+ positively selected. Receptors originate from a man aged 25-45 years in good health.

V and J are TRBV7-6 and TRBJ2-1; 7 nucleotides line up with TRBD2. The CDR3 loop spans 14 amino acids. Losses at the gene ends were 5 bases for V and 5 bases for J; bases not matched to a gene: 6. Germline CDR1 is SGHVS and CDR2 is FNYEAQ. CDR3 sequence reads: CASSLQLANNEQFF. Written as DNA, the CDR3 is TGTGCCAGCAGCCTCCAACTAGCGAACAATGAGCAGTTCTTC.

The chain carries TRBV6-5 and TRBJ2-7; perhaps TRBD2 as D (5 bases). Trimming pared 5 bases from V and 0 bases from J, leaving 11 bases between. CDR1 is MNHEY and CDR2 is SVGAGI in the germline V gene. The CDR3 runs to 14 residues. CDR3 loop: CASSPDWSSYEQYF. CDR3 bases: TGTGCCAGCAGTCCGGACTGGAGCTCCTACGAGCAGTACTTC.

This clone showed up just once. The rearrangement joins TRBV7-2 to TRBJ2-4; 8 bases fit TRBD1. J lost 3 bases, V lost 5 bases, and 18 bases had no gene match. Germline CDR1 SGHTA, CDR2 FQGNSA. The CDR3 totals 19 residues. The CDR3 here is CASSVRGAGGLIDKNIQYF. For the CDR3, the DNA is TGTGCCAGCAGCGTAAGGGGAGCAGGGGGCCTGATAGACAAAAACATTCAGTACTTC.

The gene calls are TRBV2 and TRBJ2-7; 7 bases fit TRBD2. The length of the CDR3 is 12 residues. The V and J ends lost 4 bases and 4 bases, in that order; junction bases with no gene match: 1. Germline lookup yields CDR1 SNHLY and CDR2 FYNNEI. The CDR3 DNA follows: TGTGCCAGCAGTGTGCGGGGGTACGAGCAGTACTTC. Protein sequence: CASSVRGYEQYF.

The chain's CDR3 is CASSPVSDPSQYF. As DNA, the CDR3 is TGTGCCAGCTCGCCTGTAAGTGACCCCTCGCAGTATTTT. The V call is TRBV18, the J call TRBJ2-3; D ambiguous. This CDR3 has 13 residues. Germline CDR1 reads KGHSH; CDR2 reads LQKENI. Trimming took off 6 bases at V and 10 bases at J, with 17 bases between the two ends.

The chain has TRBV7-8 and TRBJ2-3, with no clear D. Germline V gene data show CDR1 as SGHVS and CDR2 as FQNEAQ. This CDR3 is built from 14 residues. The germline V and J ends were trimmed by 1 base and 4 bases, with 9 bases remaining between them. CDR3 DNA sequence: TGTGCCAGCAGCTTAGTAATGATTTCAGATACGCAGTATTTT. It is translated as CASSLVMISDTQYF.

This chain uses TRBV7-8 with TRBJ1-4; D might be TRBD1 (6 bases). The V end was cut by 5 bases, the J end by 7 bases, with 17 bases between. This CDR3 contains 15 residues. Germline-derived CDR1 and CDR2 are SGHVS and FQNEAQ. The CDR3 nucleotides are TGTGCCAGCAGCCTTGGACAGAGGGGGGGTGAAAAACTGTTTTTT. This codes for CASSLGQRGGEKLFF.

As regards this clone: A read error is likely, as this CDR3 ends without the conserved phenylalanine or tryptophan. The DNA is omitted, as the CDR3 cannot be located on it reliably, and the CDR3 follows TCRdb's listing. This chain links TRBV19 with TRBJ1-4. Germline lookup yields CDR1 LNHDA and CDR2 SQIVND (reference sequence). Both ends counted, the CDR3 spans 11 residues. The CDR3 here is CASDGLSGVAV.

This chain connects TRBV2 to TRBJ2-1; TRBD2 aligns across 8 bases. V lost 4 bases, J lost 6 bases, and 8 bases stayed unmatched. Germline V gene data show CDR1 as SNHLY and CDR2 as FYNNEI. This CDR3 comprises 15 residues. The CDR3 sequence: CASSVIAGTINEQFF. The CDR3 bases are TGTGCCAGCAGTGTCATAGCGGGGACGATCAATGAGCAGTTCTTC.

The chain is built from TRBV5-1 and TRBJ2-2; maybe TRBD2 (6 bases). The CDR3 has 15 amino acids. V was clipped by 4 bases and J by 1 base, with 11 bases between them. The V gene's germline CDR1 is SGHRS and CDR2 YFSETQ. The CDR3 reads CASSRTGENTGELFF. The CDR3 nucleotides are TGCGCCAGCAGCCGCACGGGGGAGAACACCGGGGAGCTGTTTTTT.

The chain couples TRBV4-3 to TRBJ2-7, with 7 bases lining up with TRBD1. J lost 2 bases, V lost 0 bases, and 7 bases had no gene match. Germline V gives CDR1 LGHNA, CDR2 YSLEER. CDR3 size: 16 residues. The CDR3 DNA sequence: TGCGCCAGCAGCCAAGATCAAAGCGGACAGGCCTACGAGCAGTACTTC. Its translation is CASSQDQSGQAYEQYF.

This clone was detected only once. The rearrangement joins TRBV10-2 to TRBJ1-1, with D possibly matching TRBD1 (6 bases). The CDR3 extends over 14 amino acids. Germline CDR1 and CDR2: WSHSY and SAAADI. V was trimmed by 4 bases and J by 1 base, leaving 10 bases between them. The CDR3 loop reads CASSVGQRNTEAFF. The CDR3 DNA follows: TGCGCCAGCAGTGTGGGACAAAGGAACACTGAAGCTTTCTTT.

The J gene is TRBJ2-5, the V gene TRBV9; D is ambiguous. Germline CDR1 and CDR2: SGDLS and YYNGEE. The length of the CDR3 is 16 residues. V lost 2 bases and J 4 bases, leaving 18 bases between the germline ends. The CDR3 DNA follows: TGTGCCAGCAGCGTTACATCAGCCCCTAAAAGAGAGACCCAGTACTTC. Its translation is CASSVTSAPKRETQYF.

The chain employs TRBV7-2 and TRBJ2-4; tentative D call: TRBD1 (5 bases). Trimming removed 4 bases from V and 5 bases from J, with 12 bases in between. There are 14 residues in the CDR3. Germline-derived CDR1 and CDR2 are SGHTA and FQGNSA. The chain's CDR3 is CASSWTPSENIQYF. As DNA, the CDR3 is TGTGCCAGCAGCTGGACACCCTCGGAAAACATTCAGTACTTC.

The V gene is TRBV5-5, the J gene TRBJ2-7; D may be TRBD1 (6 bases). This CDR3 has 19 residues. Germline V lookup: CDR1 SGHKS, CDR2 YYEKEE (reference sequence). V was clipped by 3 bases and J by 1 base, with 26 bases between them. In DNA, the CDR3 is TGTGCCAGCAGCTGGACAATGAATCCGGGAACAGGGAGTTCCTACGAGCAGTACTTC. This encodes CASSWTMNPGTGSSYEQYF.

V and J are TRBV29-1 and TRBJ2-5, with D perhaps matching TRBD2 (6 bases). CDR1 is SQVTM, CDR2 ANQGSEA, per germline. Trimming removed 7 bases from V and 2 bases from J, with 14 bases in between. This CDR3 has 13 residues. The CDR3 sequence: CSGEVGGQETQYF. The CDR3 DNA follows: TGCAGCGGTGAGGTCGGGGGACAAGAGACCCAGTACTTC.

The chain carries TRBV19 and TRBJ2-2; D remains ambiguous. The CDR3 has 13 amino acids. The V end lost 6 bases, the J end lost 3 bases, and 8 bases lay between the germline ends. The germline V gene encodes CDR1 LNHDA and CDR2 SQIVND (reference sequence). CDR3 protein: CASRGSYTGELFF. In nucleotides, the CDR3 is TGTGCCAGTAGGGGGTCTTACACCGGGGAGCTGTTTTTT.

Here the CDR3 DNA reads TGCGCCAGCAGTCAATCTGAGCGTCGGGCAGGACGAGCTGAAGCTTTCTTT. This translates into CASSQSERRAGRAEAFF. The V and J genes are TRBV23-1 and TRBJ1-1; the D is unclear. TRBV23-1 is given ORF status, its function remaining uncertain. The CDR3 has 17 amino acids. The V end was cut by 0 bases, the J end by 6 bases, with 20 bases between.

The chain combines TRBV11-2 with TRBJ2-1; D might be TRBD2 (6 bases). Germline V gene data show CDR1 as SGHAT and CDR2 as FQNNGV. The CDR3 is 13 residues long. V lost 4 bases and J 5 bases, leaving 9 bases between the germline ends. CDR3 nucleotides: TGTGCCAGCAGCTCACGCGGGAACAATGAGCAGTTCTTC. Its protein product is CASSSRGNNEQFF. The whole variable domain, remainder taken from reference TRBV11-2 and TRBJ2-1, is EAGVAQSPRYKIIEKRQSVAFWCNPISGHATLYWYQQILGQGPKLLIQFQNNGVVDDSQLPKDRFSAERLKGVDSTLKIQPAKLEDSAVYLCASSSRGNNEQFFGPGTRLTVL.

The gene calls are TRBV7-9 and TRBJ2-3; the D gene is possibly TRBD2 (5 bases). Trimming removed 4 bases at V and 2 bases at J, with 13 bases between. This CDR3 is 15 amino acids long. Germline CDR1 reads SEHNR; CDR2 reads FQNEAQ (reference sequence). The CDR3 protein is CASSSLRANTDTQYF. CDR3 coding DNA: TGTGCCAGCAGCTCCCTGCGGGCCAACACAGATACGCAGTATTTT.

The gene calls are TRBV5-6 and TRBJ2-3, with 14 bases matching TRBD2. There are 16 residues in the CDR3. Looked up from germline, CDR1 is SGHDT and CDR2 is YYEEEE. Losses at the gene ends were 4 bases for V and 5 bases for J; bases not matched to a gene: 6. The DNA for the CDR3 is TGTGCCAGCAGCGGAGGGACTAGCGGGAGAGGAGATACGCAGTATTTT. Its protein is CASSGGTSGRGDTQYF.

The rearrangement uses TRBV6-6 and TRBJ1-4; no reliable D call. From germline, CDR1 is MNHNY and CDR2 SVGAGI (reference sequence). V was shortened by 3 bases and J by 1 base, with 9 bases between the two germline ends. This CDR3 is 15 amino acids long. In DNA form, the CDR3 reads TGTGCCAGCAGTTATGTGGGTATAACTAATGAAAAACTGTTTTTT. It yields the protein CASSYVGITNEKLFF.

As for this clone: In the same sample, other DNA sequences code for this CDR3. CDR3 amino acids: CASSPGQGLGETQYF. The CDR3 nucleotides are TGTGCCAGCTCACCGGGACAGGGGCTGGGGGAGACCCAGTACTTC. The chain carries TRBV18 and TRBJ2-5, with 10 bases lining up with TRBD1. With V trimmed by 3 bases and J by 5 bases, 6 bases remained unmatched. CDR3 size: 15 residues. CDR1 and CDR2 from the germline V gene are KGHSH and LQKENI.

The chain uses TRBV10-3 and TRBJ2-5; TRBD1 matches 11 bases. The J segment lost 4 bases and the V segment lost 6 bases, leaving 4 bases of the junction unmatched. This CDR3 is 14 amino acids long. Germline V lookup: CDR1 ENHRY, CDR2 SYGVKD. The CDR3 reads CAIRAGTGGETQYF. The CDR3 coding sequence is TGTGCCATCAGAGCCGGGACAGGGGGAGAGACCCAGTACTTC.

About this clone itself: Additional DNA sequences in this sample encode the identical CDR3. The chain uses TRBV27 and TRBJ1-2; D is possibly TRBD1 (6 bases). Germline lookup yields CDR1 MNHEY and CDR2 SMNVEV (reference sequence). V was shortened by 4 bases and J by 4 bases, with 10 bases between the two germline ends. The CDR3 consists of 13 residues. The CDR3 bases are TGTGCCAGCAGTTCAGGGGTGGGCTATGGCTACACCTTC. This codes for CASSSGVGYGYTF.

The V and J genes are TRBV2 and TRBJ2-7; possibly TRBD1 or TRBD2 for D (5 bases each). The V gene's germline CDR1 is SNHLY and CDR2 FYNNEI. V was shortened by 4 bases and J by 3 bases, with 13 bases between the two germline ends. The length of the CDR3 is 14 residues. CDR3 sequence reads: CASSGGGMIYEQYF. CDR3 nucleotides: TGTGCCAGCAGTGGTGGGGGAATGATCTACGAGCAGTACTTC.

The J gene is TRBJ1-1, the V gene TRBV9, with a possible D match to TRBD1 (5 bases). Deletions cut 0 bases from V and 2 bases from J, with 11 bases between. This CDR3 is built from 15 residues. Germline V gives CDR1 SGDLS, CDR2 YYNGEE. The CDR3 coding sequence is TGTGCCAGCAGCGTAGGTCCAGGGATTAACACTGAAGCTTTCTTT. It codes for CASSVGPGINTEAFF.

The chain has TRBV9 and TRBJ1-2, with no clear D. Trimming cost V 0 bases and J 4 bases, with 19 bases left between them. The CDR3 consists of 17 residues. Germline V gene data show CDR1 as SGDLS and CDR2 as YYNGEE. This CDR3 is CASSVAPDSDVGYGYTF. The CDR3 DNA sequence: TGTGCCAGCAGCGTAGCCCCGGACTCAGACGTTGGCTATGGCTACACCTTC.